This is a list of T cell receptor beta chains from one sample in a study of T cells in Graves' hyperthyroidism and ophthalmopathy. TCRdb recomputed calls from the multiplex PCR reads with MiXCR, one row per CDR3 protein. This table holds about 500,000 distinct CDR3 sequences, 17% found once. Input material: blood. These receptors originate from a woman under 30 with Graves' ophthalmopathy. Each CDR3 is given with its conserved first and last residue. A D gene is named only where the DNA matches it firmly. For some rows the clone size is stated as once, few or many, or as a class when expanded; others skip it.

13	TRBV24-1	-	TRBJ2-3	few	CATRGKGADTQYF	TGTGCCACCAGGGGGAAAGGGGCAGATACGCAGTATTTT
14	TRBV5-1	-	TRBJ2-7	many	CASSQDTESYEQYF	TGCGCCAGCAGCCAGGACACCGAGAGCTACGAGCAGTACTTC
15	TRBV6-1	-	TRBJ2-5	many	CASSSPAGAIETQYF	TGTGCCAGCAGTTCCCCCGCAGGTGCAATAGAGACCCAGTACTTC
12	TRBV12-3/TRBV12-4	-	TRBJ2-3	many	CASSPGGDTQYF	TGTGCCAGCAGTCCCGGGGGAGATACGCAGTATTTT
13	TRBV4-1	TRBD1	TRBJ2-7	many	CASSHTGAYEQYF	TGCGCCAGCAGCCATACAGGGGCCTACGAGCAGTACTTC
15	TRBV5-8	TRBD1	TRBJ1-2	few	CASSLGLGTAAGYTF	TGTGCCAGCAGCTTAGGCCTAGGGACAGCCGCTGGCTACACCTTC
19	TRBV7-4	TRBD2	TRBJ2-3	-	CASSSLYPGLAGPADTQYF	TGTGCCAGCAGCTCGTTATACCCGGGACTAGCGGGACCCGCAGATACGCAGTATTTT
14	TRBV28	TRBD1	TRBJ2-5	-	CASSSDRVQETQYF	TGTGCCAGCAGTTCGGACAGGGTACAAGAGACCCAGTACTTC
16	TRBV7-2	-	TRBJ1-3	-	CASSSMGHQSGNTIYF	TGTGCCAGCAGCTCCATGGGACACCAATCTGGAAACACCATATATTTT
13	TRBV24-1	-	TRBJ2-1	few	CATSDLSGHEQFF	TGTGCCACCAGTGATTTGTCGGGGCATGAGCAGTTCTTC
18	TRBV4-3	-	TRBJ1-4	-	CASSQVTGGRATNEKLFF	TGCGCCAGCAGCCAAGTTACGGGTGGACGGGCAACTAATGAAAAACTGTTTTTT
14	TRBV7-2	-	TRBJ1-3	-	CASSPWPSGNTIYF	TGTGCCAGCAGCCCGTGGCCCTCTGGAAACACCATATATTTT
16	TRBV7-9	TRBD2	TRBJ2-5	many	CASSLGPGGIQETQYF	TGTGCCAGCAGCTTAGGTCCGGGAGGCATCCAAGAGACCCAGTACTTC
15	TRBV30	-	TRBJ2-7	few	CAWTPSGAPTYEQYF	TGTGCCTGGACCCCCAGTGGGGCTCCAACCTACGAGCAGTACTTC
14	TRBV20-1	-	TRBJ1-1	few	CSARLLRGGTEAFF	TGCAGTGCTAGACTCCTACGGGGGGGCACTGAAGCTTTCTTT
15	TRBV28	-	TRBJ2-1	many	CASSIPVPTYNEQFF	TGTGCCAGCAGTATCCCAGTCCCTACCTACAATGAGCAGTTCTTC
14	TRBV28	-	TRBJ1-1	many	CASRALDRNTEAFF	TGTGCCAGCAGGGCTCTGGACAGGAACACTGAAGCTTTCTTT
14	TRBV20-1	TRBD2	TRBJ2-7	many	CSASVSSGKREQYF	TGCAGTGCTAGTGTGTCTAGCGGGAAACGCGAGCAGTACTTC
13	TRBV6-4	-	TRBJ2-1	-	CASSPSAHNEQFF	TGTGCCAGCAGTCCTTCGGCGCACAATGAGCAGTTCTTC
16	TRBV2	TRBD2	TRBJ2-1	-	CATRGSGRDSYNEQFF	TGTGCCACCAGAGGTAGCGGGAGGGACTCCTACAATGAGCAGTTCTTC
14	TRBV11-2	-	TRBJ2-5	many	CASSLLRSQETQYF	TGTGCCAGCAGCTTGCTCAGGTCTCAAGAGACCCAGTACTTC
15	TRBV24-1	-	TRBJ1-2	-	CATSDSAAYGGGYTF	TGTGCCACCAGTGATTCGGCGGCCTACGGCGGTGGCTACACCTTC
15	TRBV2	TRBD1	TRBJ2-2	many	CASSLLGGNTGELFF	TGTGCCAGCAGCTTACTAGGGGGCAACACCGGGGAGCTGTTTTTT
17	TRBV7-8	-	TRBJ2-1	many	CASSFLLRGGSYNEQFF	TGTGCCAGCAGCTTCCTCCTCAGGGGCGGCTCCTACAATGAGCAGTTCTTC
16	TRBV5-1	-	TRBJ1-1	many	CASRSPWGRMNTEAFF	TGCGCCAGCAGGTCTCCGTGGGGCAGAATGAACACTGAAGCTTTCTTT
15	TRBV6-1	TRBD1	TRBJ1-5	-	CASSKTGEGNQPQHF	TGTGCCAGCAGCAAAACAGGGGAGGGCAATCAGCCCCAGCATTTT
15	TRBV13	-	TRBJ2-6	few	CASSFGTSGANVLTF	TGTGCCAGCAGCTTCGGGACATCGGGGGCCAACGTCCTGACTTTC
12	TRBV18	-	TRBJ1-1	many	CASSPPGTEAFF	TGTGCCAGCTCACCACCTGGCACTGAAGCTTTCTTT
17	TRBV6-6	TRBD2	TRBJ2-1	many	CASSYLGLGEGHNEQFF	TGTGCCAGCAGTTACTTGGGGCTGGGGGAGGGCCACAATGAGCAGTTCTTC
16	TRBV28	-	TRBJ2-2	many	CASSLGTGPNTGELFF	TGTGCCAGCAGTTTGGGGACGGGACCTAACACCGGGGAGCTGTTTTTT
16	TRBV30	TRBD1	TRBJ1-2	many	CAWRQPWTGDTYGYTF	TGTGCCTGGAGACAGCCCTGGACAGGGGACACCTATGGCTACACCTTC
17	TRBV7-9	TRBD1	TRBJ1-4	-	CASSATGGGATNEKLFF	TGTGCCAGCAGCGCAACAGGGGGGGGAGCAACTAATGAAAAACTGTTTTTT
16	TRBV5-1	TRBD2	TRBJ2-5	few	CASSIISSGSQETQYF	TGCGCCAGCAGCATTATTTCTAGCGGAAGTCAAGAGACCCAGTACTTC
14	TRBV6-1	TRBD2	TRBJ2-7	-	CASTRTSRVYEQYF	TGTGCCAGCACTAGGACTAGCAGGGTCTACGAGCAGTACTTC
17	TRBV5-1	-	TRBJ1-4	many	CASSYNRVRNTQEKLFF	TGCGCCAGCAGTTACAACAGGGTCCGCAACACGCAAGAAAAACTGTTTTTT
13	TRBV30	TRBD1	TRBJ2-5	few	CAWRDRGRETQYF	TGTGCCTGGAGAGACAGGGGTCGGGAGACCCAGTACTTC
17	TRBV20-1	TRBD2	TRBJ2-3	many	CSARDVSGAILTDTQYF	TGCAGTGCTAGAGATGTTAGCGGGGCCATTCTCACAGATACGCAGTATTTT
13	TRBV6-2/TRBV6-3	-	TRBJ1-1	-	CASSTRPAPEAFF	TGTGCCAGCAGTACGCGACCGGCCCCTGAAGCTTTCTTT
15	TRBV7-8	-	TRBJ1-1	many	CASSLVGAFYTEAFF	TGTGCCAGCAGCTTAGTTGGGGCCTTTTACACTGAAGCTTTCTTT
14	TRBV4-2	-	TRBJ1-2	-	CASRALGTNYGYTF	TGTGCCAGCAGGGCCCTAGGCACTAACTATGGCTACACCTTC
15	TRBV7-2	TRBD1	TRBJ2-1	-	CASSPGTGYANEQFF	TGTGCCAGCAGCCCTGGGACAGGGTACGCCAATGAGCAGTTCTTC
16	TRBV10-3	-	TRBJ1-1	many	CAISESPGKRTTEAFF	TGTGCCATCAGTGAGTCGCCGGGAAAGAGAACCACTGAAGCTTTCTTT
16	TRBV28	TRBD2	TRBJ2-3	-	CASSRKLAGGPDTQYF	TGTGCCAGCAGCCGTAAACTAGCGGGGGGGCCAGATACGCAGTATTTT
12	TRBV3-1	-	TRBJ2-3	many	CASISVTDTQYF	TGTGCCAGCATCTCCGTCACAGATACGCAGTATTTT
14	TRBV19	-	TRBJ2-7	-	CASSIRTDTYEQYF	TGTGCCAGTAGTATCCGGACAGACACCTACGAGCAGTACTTC
13	TRBV29-1	TRBD2	TRBJ2-7	few	CSVEGSGGYEQYF	TGCAGCGTTGAAGGGAGCGGGGGCTACGAGCAGTACTTC
15	TRBV29-1	TRBD2	TRBJ2-7	-	CSALGVSSGTYEQYF	TGCAGCGCCCTGGGAGTGTCTAGCGGAACCTACGAGCAGTACTTC
11	TRBV12-3/TRBV12-4	-	TRBJ1-5	many	CASSRGQAQHF	TGTGCCAGCAGTCGGGGGCAGGCCCAGCATTTT
15	TRBV3-1	TRBD2	TRBJ2-1	many	CASSHPGGLYNEQFF	TGTGCCAGCAGCCATCCGGGAGGGCTATACAATGAGCAGTTCTTC
14	TRBV4-1	-	TRBJ1-1	few	CASSQVRANTEAFF	TGCGCCAGCAGCCAAGTAAGGGCGAACACTGAAGCTTTCTTT
17	TRBV20-1	-	TRBJ1-2	many	CSADPKEKYGLYYGYTF	TGCAGTGCTGACCCGAAGGAAAAGTACGGCCTGTACTATGGCTACACCTTC
17	TRBV11-2	-	TRBJ1-1	many	CASSLDGVQKGDTEAFF	TGTGCCAGCAGCTTAGACGGGGTACAGAAGGGGGACACTGAAGCTTTCTTT
15	TRBV4-1	-	TRBJ2-7	few	CASSQDLTVTYEQYF	TGCGCCAGCAGCCAAGATCTCACGGTTACCTACGAGCAGTACTTC
14	TRBV2	-	TRBJ1-5	many	CASSDVQGNQPQHF	TGTGCCAGCAGTGACGTCCAGGGTAATCAGCCCCAGCATTTT
14	TRBV4-2	TRBD1	TRBJ1-2	many	CASSQDRGSYGYTF	TGTGCCAGCAGTCAAGACAGGGGAAGCTATGGCTACACCTTC
14	TRBV20-1	-	TRBJ1-4	-	CSARVGGVNEKLFF	TGCAGTGCTAGAGTCGGGGGGGTCAATGAAAAACTGTTTTTT
18	TRBV7-3	TRBD2	TRBJ2-3	many	CASSFKPFSRGGTDTQYF	TGTGCCAGCAGTTTTAAACCCTTTAGCCGGGGGGGTACAGATACGCAGTATTTT